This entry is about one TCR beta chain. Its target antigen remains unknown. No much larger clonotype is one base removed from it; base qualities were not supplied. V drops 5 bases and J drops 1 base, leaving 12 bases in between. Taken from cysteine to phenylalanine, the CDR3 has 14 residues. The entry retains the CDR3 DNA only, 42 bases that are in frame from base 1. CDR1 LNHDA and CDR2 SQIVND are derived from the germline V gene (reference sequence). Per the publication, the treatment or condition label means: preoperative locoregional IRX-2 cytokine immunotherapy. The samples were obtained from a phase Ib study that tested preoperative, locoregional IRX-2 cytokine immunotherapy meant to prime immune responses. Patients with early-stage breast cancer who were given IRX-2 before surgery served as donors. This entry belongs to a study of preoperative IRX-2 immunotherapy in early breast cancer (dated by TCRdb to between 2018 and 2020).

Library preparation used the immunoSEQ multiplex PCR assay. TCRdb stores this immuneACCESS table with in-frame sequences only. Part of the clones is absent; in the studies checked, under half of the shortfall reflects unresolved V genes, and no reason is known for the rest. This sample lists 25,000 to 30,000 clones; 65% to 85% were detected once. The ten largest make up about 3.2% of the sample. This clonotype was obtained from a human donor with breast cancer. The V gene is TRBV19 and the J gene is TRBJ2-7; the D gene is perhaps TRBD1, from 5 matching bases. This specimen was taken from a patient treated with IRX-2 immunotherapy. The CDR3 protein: CASSDRGWSYEQYF. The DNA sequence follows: TGTGCCAGTAGTGATAGGGGCTGGTCCTACGAGCAGTACTTC.